This T cell receptor beta chain was obtained from a study of technical replicates of blood from several donors. The assay was immunoSEQ multiplex PCR, and TCRdb's table has in-frame clones only and misses some. There are some 98,000 clones in the sample; 90% to 96% occur only once, and over 0.2% lies in the top ten. Looked up from germline, CDR1 is MNHEY and CDR2 is SMNVEV (reference sequence). The CDR3 loop spans 16 amino acids. J was trimmed by 7 bases and V by 8 bases; bases with no gene match: 14. The receptor's source is a human donor in good health. The genes are TRBV27 and TRBJ1-6; 7 bases fit TRBD1. Sample: T cells isolated from PBMCs. The CDR3 sequence is CASAPVGGVLNSPLHF. As DNA, the CDR3 is TGTGCCAGCGCTCCTGTAGGGGGCGTCCTGAATTCACCCCTCCACTTT.